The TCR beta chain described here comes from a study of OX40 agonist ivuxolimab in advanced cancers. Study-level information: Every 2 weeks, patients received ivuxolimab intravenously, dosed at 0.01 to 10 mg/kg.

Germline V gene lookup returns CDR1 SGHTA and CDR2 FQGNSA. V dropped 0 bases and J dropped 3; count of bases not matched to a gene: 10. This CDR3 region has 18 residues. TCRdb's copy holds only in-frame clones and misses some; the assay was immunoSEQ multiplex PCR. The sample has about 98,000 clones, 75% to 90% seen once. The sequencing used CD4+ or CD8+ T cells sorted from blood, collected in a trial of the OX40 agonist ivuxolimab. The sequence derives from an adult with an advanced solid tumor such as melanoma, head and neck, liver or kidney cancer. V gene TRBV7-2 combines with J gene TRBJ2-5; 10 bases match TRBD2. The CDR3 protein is CASSLATAGGPEEETQYF. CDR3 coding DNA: TGTGCCAGCAGCTTAGCGACAGCGGGAGGGCCTGAGGAAGAGACCCAGTACTTC.